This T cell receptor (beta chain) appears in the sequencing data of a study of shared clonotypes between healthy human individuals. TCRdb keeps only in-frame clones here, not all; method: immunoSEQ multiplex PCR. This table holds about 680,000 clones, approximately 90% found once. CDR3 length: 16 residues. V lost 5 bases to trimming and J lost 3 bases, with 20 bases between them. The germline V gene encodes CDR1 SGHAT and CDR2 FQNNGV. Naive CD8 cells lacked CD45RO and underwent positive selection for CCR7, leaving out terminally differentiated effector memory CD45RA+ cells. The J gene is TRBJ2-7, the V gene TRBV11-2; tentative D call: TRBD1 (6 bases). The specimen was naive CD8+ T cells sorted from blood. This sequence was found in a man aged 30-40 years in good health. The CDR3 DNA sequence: TGTGCCAGCAGCCACCGAACAGGGCCGGGGTTCTACGAGCAGTACTTC. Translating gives CASSHRTGPGFYEQYF.